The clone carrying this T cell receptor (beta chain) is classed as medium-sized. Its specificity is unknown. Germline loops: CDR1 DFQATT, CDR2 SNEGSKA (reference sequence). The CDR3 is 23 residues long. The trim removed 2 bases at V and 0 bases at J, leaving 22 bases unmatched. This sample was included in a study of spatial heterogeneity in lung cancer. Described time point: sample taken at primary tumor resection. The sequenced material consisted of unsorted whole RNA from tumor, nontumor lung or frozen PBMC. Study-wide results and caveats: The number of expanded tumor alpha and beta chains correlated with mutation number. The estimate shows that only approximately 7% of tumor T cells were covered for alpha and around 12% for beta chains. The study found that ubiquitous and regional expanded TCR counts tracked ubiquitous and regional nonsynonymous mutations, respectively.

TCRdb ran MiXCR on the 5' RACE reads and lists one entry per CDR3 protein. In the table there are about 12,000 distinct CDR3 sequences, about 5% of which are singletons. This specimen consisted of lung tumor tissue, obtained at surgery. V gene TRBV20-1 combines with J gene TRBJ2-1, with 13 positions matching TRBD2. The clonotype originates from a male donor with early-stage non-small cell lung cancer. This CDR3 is CSARREFGTSGAPHQSSYNEQFF. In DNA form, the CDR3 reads TGCAGTGCTAGAAGGGAGTTCGGGACTAGCGGGGCCCCACATCAGAGCTCCTACAATGAGCAGTTCTTC.